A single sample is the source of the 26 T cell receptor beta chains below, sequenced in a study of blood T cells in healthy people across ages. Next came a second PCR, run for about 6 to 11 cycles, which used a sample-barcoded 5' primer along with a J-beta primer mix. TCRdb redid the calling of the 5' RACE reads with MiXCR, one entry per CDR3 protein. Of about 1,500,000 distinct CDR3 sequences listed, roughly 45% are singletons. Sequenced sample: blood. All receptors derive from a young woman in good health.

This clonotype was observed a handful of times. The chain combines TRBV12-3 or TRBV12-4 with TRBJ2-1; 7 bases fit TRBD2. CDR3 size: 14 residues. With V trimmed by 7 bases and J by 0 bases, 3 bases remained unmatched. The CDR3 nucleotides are TGTGCCAGCACCAGGACTAGCTCCTACAATGAGCAGTTCTTC. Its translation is CASTRTSSYNEQFF.

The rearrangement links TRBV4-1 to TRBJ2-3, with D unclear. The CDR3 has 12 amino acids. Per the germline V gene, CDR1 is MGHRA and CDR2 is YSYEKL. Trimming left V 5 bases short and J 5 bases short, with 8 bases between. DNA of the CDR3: TGCGCCAGCAGCTTCGCGTTAGATACGCAGTATTTT. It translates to CASSFALDTQYF.

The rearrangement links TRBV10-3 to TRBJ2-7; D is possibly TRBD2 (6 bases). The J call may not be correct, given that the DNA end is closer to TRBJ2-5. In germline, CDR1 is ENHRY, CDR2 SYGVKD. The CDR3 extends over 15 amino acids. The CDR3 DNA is TGTGCCATCAGTGACCCCGTGGGGGGCCAAGAGACCCAGTACTTC. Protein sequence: CAISDPVGGQETQYF.

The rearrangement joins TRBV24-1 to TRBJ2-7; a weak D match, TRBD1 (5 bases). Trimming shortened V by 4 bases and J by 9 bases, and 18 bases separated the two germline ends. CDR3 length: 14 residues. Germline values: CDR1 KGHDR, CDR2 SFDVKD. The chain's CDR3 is CATSDTRTFSGQYF. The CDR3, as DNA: TGTGCCACCAGTGACACCCGGACATTTTCAGGGCAGTACTTC.

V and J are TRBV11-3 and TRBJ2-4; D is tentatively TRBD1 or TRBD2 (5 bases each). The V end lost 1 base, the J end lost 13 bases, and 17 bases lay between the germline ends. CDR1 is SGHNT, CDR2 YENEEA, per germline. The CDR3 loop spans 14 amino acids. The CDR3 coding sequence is TGTGCCAGCAGCTTAGGGGGACCGAGTGGAGAGCAGTACTTC. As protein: CASSLGGPSGEQYF. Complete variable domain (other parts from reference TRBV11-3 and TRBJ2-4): EAGVVQSPRYKIIEKKQPVAFWCNPISGHNTLYWYLQNLGQGPELLIRYENEEAVDDSQLPKDRFSAERLKGVDSTLKIQPAELGDSAVYLCASSLGGPSGEQYFGAGTRLSVL.

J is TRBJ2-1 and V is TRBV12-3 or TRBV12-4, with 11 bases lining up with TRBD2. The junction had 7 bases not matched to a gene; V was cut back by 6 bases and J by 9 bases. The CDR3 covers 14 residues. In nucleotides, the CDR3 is TGTGCCAGCAGACTACTAGCGGGAGTAGGTGAGCAGTTCTTC. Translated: CASRLLAGVGEQFF.

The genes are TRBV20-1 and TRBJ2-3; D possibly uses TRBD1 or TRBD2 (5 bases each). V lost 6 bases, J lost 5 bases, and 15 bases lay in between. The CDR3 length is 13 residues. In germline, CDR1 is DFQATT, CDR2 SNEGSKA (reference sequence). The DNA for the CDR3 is TGCAGTGCCCTGTCTGGGGGAAGAGATACGCAGTATTTT. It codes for CSALSGGRDTQYF.

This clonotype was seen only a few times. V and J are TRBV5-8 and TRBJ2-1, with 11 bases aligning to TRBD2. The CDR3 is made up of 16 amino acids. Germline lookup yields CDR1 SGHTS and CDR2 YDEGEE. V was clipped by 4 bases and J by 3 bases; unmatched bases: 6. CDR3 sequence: CASSVGTSGIYNEQFF. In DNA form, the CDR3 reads TGTGCCAGCAGCGTCGGGACTAGCGGAATCTACAATGAGCAGTTCTTC.

The CDR3 spells CASSPGLTSSYNSPLHF. Written as DNA, the CDR3 is TGCGCCAGCAGCCCCGGACTGACGAGCTCCTATAATTCACCCCTCCACTTT. The chain employs TRBV5-1 and TRBJ1-6, with D uncertain. Germline lookup yields CDR1 SGHRS and CDR2 YFSETQ. This CDR3 is 17 amino acids long. The ends were cut back, 4 bases at V and 0 bases at J, with 14 bases in the middle.

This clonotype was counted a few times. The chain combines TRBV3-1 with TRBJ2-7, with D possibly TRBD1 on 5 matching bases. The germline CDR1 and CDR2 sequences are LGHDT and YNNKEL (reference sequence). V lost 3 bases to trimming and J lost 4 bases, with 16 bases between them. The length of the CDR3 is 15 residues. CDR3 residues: CASSQVVKTAYEQYF. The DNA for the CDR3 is TGTGCCAGCAGCCAGGTCGTGAAGACAGCATACGAGCAGTACTTC.

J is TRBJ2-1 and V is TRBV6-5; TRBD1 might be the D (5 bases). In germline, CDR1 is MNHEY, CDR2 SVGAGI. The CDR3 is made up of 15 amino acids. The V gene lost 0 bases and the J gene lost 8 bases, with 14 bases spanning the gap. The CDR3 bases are TGTGCCAGCAGTTACTCGGTGCAGGGTAGGGATGAGCAGTTCTTC. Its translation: CASSYSVQGRDEQFF.

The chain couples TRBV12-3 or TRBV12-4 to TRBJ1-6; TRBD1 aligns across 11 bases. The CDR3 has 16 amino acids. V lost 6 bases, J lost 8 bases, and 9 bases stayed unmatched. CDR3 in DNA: TGTGCCAGCAGCTCCAGGGACAGGGGGATGGATTCACCCCTCCACTTT. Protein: CASSSRDRGMDSPLHF.

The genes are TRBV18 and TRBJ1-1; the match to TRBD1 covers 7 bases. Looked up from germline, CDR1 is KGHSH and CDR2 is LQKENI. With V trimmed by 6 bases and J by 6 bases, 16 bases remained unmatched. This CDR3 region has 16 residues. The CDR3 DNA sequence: TGTGCCAGCTCCCCGACAGGGATTGCCGGCTTGGCTGAAGCTTTCTTT. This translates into CASSPTGIAGLAEAFF.

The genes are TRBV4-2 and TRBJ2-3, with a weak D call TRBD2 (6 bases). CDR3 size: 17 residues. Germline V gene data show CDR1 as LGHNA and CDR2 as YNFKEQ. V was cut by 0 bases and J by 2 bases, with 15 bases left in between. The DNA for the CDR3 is TGTGCCAGCAGCCAAGATTCGCGGGAAGCCCTCACAGATACGCAGTATTTT. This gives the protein CASSQDSREALTDTQYF.

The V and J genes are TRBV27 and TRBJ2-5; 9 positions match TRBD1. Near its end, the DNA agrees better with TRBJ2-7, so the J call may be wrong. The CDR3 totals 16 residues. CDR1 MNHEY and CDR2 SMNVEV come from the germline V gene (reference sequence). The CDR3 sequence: CASSFTPGQGVCEQYF. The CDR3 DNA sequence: TGTGCCAGCAGTTTTACTCCGGGACAGGGTGTTTGCGAGCAGTACTTC.

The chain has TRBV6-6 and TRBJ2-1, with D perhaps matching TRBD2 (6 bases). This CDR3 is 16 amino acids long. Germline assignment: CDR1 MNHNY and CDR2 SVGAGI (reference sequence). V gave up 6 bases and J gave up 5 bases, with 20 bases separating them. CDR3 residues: CASRPPGAGLHNEQFF. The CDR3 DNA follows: TGTGCCAGCAGGCCCCCCGGGGCGGGACTGCACAATGAGCAGTTCTTC.

The CDR3 sequence is CASSETGANVLTF. CDR3 coding DNA: TGTGCCAGCAGTGAGACCGGAGCCAACGTCCTGACTTTC. V and J are TRBV6-4 and TRBJ2-6; unclear D gene. V shed 3 bases and J shed 7 bases, with 7 bases lying between them. This CDR3 contains 13 residues. CDR1 and CDR2 (germline): MRHNA, SNTAGT.

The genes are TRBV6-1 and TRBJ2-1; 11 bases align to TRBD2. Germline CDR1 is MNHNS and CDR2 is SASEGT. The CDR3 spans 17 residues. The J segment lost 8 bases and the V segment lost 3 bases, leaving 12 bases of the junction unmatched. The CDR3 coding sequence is TGTGCCAGCAGTGAGTTTGTGGTAGCGGGGGGGCCGCATGAGCAGTTCTTC. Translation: CASSEFVVAGGPHEQFF.

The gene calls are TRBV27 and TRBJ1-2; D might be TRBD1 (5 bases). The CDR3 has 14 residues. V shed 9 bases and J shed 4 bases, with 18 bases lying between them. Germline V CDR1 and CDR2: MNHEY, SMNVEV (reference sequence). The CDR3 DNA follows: TGTGCCAGTTCCTCAGGGTACTCTAGCTATGGCTACACCTTC. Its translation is CASSSGYSSYGYTF.

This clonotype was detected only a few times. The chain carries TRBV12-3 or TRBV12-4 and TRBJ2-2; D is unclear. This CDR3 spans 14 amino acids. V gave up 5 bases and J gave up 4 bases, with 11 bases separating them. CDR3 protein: CASSPRLVTGELFF. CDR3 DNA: TGTGCCAGCAGTCCCCGACTGGTCACCGGGGAGCTGTTTTTT.

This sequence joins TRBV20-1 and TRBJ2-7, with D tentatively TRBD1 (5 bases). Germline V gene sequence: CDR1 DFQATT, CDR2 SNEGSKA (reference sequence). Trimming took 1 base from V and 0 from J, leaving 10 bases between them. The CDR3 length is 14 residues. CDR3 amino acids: CSARVQGLSYEQYF. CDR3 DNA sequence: TGCAGTGCTAGAGTGCAGGGTCTCTCCTACGAGCAGTACTTC.

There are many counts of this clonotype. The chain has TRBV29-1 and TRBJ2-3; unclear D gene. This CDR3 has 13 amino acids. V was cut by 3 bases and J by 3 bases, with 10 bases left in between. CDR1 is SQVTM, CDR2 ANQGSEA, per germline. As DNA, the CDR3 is TGCAGCGTTGAGAGGAGCGCGACAGATACGCAGTATTTT. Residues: CSVERSATDTQYF.

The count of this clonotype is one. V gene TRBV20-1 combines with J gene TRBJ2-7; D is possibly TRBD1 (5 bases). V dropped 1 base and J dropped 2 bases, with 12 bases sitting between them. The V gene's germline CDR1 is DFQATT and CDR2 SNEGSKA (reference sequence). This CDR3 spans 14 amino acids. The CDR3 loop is CSARAHRSPYEQYF. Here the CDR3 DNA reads TGCAGTGCTAGAGCCCACAGGTCTCCCTACGAGCAGTACTTC.

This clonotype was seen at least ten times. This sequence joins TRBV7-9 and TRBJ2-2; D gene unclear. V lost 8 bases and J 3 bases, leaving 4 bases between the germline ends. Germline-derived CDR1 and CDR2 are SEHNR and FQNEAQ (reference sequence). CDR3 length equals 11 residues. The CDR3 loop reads CASGYTGELFF. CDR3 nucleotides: TGTGCCAGCGGGTACACCGGGGAGCTGTTTTTT.

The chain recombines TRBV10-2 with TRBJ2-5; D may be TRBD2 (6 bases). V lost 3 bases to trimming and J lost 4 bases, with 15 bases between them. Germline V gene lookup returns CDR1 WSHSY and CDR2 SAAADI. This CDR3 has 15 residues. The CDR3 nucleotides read TGCGCCAGCAGTGATGGGCTAGCGAGCGGAGAGACCCAGTACTTC. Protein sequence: CASSDGLASGETQYF.

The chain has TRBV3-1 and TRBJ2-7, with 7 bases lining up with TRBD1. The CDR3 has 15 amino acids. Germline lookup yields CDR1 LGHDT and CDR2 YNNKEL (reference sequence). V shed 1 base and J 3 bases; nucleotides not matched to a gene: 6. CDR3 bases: TGTGCCAGCAGCCAAGGAACAGGGGTATTCTACGAGCAGTACTTC. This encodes CASSQGTGVFYEQYF.